A selection of T cell receptor beta chains follows, all from one sample in a study of blood T cell repertoires in COVID-19. Sequencing used immunoSEQ multiplex PCR; TCRdb keeps in-frame clones, though not all of them. The sample includes over 350,000 clones, 87% of them seen just once. The sequencing sample was made of PBMCs or T cells enriched from blood (not recorded which). Source of these receptors: a woman aged 45-59 years who had recovered from COVID-19. Both conserved end residues are part of each CDR3. The D gene is left open where the match is weak. Expanded clones get a size class; other rows say once, few or many, or leave the size out.

clone_size	d_call	v_call	cdr3_length	j_call	cdr3_aa	cdr3_nt
few	NA	TRBV4-1	14	TRBJ2-7	CASSQDIRGNEQYF	TGCGCCAGCAGCCAAGATATTCGAGGAAACGAGCAGTACTTC
NA	TRBD2	TRBV29-1	13	TRBJ2-1	CSVRLAGPNEQFF	TGCAGCGTTCGACTAGCGGGTCCCAATGAGCAGTTCTTC
NA	NA	TRBV27	15	TRBJ2-5	CASSLGGAVQETQYF	TGTGCCAGCAGTTTAGGAGGGGCGGTACAAGAGACCCAGTACTTC
few	TRBD1	TRBV5-1	17	TRBJ1-1	CASSSLPLTGAGTEAFF	TGCGCCAGCAGCTCCTTGCCCTTGACAGGGGCCGGAACTGAAGCTTTCTTT
NA	TRBD1	TRBV19	14	TRBJ2-7	CASSFGDRGHEQYF	TGTGCCAGTAGTTTCGGGGACAGGGGCCACGAGCAGTACTTC
once	TRBD2	TRBV6-5	14	TRBJ2-5	CASSSGTSAGTQYF	TGTGCCAGCAGTAGCGGGACTTCGGCAGGGACCCAGTACTTC
few	TRBD2	TRBV5-5	18	TRBJ2-1	CASSSVTSGRGSYNEQFF	TGTGCCAGCAGCTCCGTAACTAGCGGGAGGGGCTCCTACAATGAGCAGTTCTTC
NA	TRBD1	TRBV4-1	16	TRBJ1-3	CASSQLTGAGGNTIYF	TGCGCCAGCAGCCAATTAACAGGGGCCGGCGGAAACACCATATATTTT
NA	NA	TRBV2	15	TRBJ1-6	CASSEETGMNSPLHF	TGTGCCAGCAGTGAAGAAACAGGGATGAATTCACCCCTCCACTTT
NA	NA	TRBV5-1	14	TRBJ1-1	CASSLGGRGTEAFF	TGCGCCAGCAGCTTGGGGGGGCGCGGTACTGAAGCTTTCTTT
NA	NA	TRBV28	18	TRBJ1-5	CASSRGRGLTYSNQPQHF	TGTGCCAGCAGTAGAGGAAGGGGGTTAACCTATAGCAATCAGCCCCAGCATTTT
NA	TRBD2	TRBV7-9	14	TRBJ2-1	CASRKAGGLYEQFF	TGTGCCAGCAGAAAAGCGGGGGGGCTCTATGAGCAGTTCTTC
NA	TRBD1	TRBV28	14	TRBJ2-7	CASSSRDREYEQYF	TGTGCCAGCAGTTCCCGGGACAGAGAATACGAGCAGTACTTC
NA	NA	TRBV15	15	TRBJ1-3	CATSRAGHSGNTIYF	TGTGCCACCAGCAGAGCTGGCCATTCTGGAAACACCATATATTTT
NA	TRBD2	TRBV30	17	TRBJ2-1	CACQADGLAGGLNEQFF	TGTGCCTGCCAAGCCGACGGGCTAGCGGGGGGGTTAAATGAGCAGTTCTTC
once	NA	TRBV2	15	TRBJ2-2	CATRGGLQITGELFF	TGTGCCACCAGGGGGGGACTGCAGATCACCGGGGAGCTGTTTTTT
NA	TRBD2	TRBV4-3	20	TRBJ2-3	CASSQDRASGGPTTRDTQYF	TGCGCCAGCAGCCAAGATAGGGCTAGCGGGGGGCCAACCACCCGAGATACGCAGTATTTT
NA	NA	TRBV9	15	TRBJ1-2	CASSGYKEPVNGYTF	TGTGCCAGCAGCGGTTACAAGGAGCCGGTGAATGGCTACACCTTC
few	NA	TRBV6-1	12	TRBJ1-6	CASSDRDTLFHF	TGTGCCAGCAGTGACCGGGACACACTCTTCCACTTT
NA	NA	TRBV28	14	TRBJ1-4	CASSEDSRREKLFF	TGTGCCAGCAGTGAAGACAGCCGTCGGGAAAAACTGTTTTTT
few	NA	TRBV3-1/TRBV3-2	14	TRBJ1-2	CASSPGAPNYGYTF	TGTGCCAGCAGCCCAGGGGCACCTAACTATGGCTACACCTTC
NA	NA	TRBV11-2	16	TRBJ2-5	CASSHPVGRWEETQYF	TGTGCCAGCAGCCATCCCGTTGGCAGGTGGGAAGAGACCCAGTACTTC
many	NA	TRBV19	14	TRBJ1-6	CASSTEAHNSPLHF	TGTGCCAGTAGTACCGAGGCACATAATTCACCCCTCCACTTT
NA	NA	TRBV7-2	14	TRBJ2-5	CATKPQGAGETQYF	TGTGCCACCAAACCCCAGGGAGCGGGAGAGACCCAGTACTTC
NA	NA	TRBV10-3	13	TRBJ1-1	CAISEGAWTEAFF	TGTGCCATCAGTGAGGGGGCTTGGACTGAAGCTTTCTTT
NA	TRBD1	TRBV6-6	15	TRBJ2-7	CASSYSGTGNYEQYF	TGTGCCAGCAGTTACTCGGGGACAGGAAACTACGAGCAGTACTTC
few	NA	TRBV9	13	TRBJ2-1	CASSVIPDNEQFF	TGTGCCAGCAGCGTAATACCAGATAATGAGCAGTTCTTC
few	TRBD2	TRBV7-2	15	TRBJ2-1	CASSAVAGGVYEQFF	TGTGCCAGCAGCGCGGTGGCGGGGGGCGTCTATGAGCAGTTCTTC
few	NA	TRBV7-7	13	TRBJ1-6	CASSLDQDSPLHF	TGTGCTAGCAGCTTAGATCAGGATTCACCCCTCCACTTT
once	NA	TRBV5-8	20	TRBJ2-3	CASSLRFGGQRVYSTDTQYF	TGTGCCAGCAGCCTACGTTTCGGGGGGCAGAGGGTTTACAGTACAGATACGCAGTATTTT
NA	TRBD2	TRBV19	14	TRBJ2-1	CASIGRGLDNEQFF	TGTGCCAGTATAGGGAGGGGATTGGACAATGAGCAGTTCTTC
NA	NA	TRBV6-1	15	TRBJ1-2	CASSEGGNPRYGYTF	TGTGCCAGCAGTGAAGGCGGAAATCCTCGCTATGGCTACACCTTC
NA	TRBD1	TRBV19	13	TRBJ2-7	CASSLGQGYEQYF	TGTGCCAGTAGTCTCGGACAGGGATACGAGCAGTACTTC
NA	NA	TRBV2	13	TRBJ1-6	CASSFTGNKPLHF	TGTGCCAGCAGTTTTACAGGGAATAAACCCCTCCACTTT
NA	NA	TRBV4-1	17	TRBJ1-2	CASSQGLQSGSNYGYTF	TGCGCCAGCAGCCAAGGACTACAGTCCGGGTCTAACTATGGCTACACCTTC
NA	NA	TRBV3-1/TRBV3-2	11	TRBJ1-2	CASSGTSGYTF	TGTGCCAGCAGCGGCACAAGTGGCTACACCTTC
NA	NA	TRBV7-9	16	TRBJ2-2	CASSQPTGKGTGELFF	TGTGCCAGCAGCCAGCCAACAGGGAAGGGCACCGGGGAGCTGTTTTTT
NA	TRBD1	TRBV27	15	TRBJ2-1	CASSHHRDRVNEQFF	TGTGCCAGCAGTCACCACCGGGACAGGGTGAATGAGCAGTTCTTC
NA	NA	TRBV9	15	TRBJ1-4	CASSVDSGLNEKLFF	TGTGCCAGCAGCGTAGATAGCGGACTTAATGAAAAACTGTTTTTT
NA	NA	TRBV21-1	13	TRBJ2-7	CANSTSGLGKQYF	TGTGCCAACTCGACTAGCGGCCTCGGAAAGCAGTACTTC
NA	NA	TRBV3-1/TRBV3-2	16	TRBJ1-2	CASSQLASRGGYGYTF	TGTGCCAGCAGCCAATTAGCGTCTAGGGGAGGCTATGGCTACACCTTC
NA	NA	TRBV15	15	TRBJ2-2	CATSREAVNTGELFF	TGTGCCACCAGCAGAGAGGCGGTCAACACCGGGGAGCTGTTTTTT
NA	TRBD2	TRBV30	16	TRBJ2-3	CAWSLGLAGEGDTQYF	TGTGCCTGGAGTCTGGGGCTAGCGGGGGAAGGAGATACGCAGTATTTT
NA	NA	TRBV29-1	16	TRBJ2-3	CSVEDQAASSTDTQYF	TGCAGCGTTGAAGATCAGGCAGCCTCAAGCACAGATACGCAGTATTTT
NA	TRBD1	TRBV6-5	15	TRBJ2-1	CASRPTGTGFSEQFF	TGTGCCAGCAGACCAACCGGGACAGGCTTCAGTGAGCAGTTCTTC
NA	TRBD1	TRBV16	13	TRBJ1-2	CASSQSPTGGNTF	TGTGCCAGCAGCCAATCCCCGACAGGGGGCAACACCTTC
NA	NA	TRBV29-1	12	TRBJ1-1	CSVGLRDTEAFF	TGCAGCGTTGGTTTGAGGGACACTGAAGCTTTCTTT
NA	TRBD2	TRBV7-2	16	TRBJ2-3	CASSFAGGASTDTQYF	TGTGCCAGCAGCTTCGCGGGGGGCGCCAGCACAGATACGCAGTATTTT
once	TRBD1	TRBV7-9	15	TRBJ1-2	CASSRGQGLTDGYTF	TGTGCCAGCAGCCGGGGACAGGGTTTGACGGATGGCTACACCTTC
NA	NA	TRBV6-5	15	TRBJ2-1	CASSYLDGFYNEQFF	TGTGCCAGCAGTTACTTAGACGGGTTCTACAATGAGCAGTTCTTC